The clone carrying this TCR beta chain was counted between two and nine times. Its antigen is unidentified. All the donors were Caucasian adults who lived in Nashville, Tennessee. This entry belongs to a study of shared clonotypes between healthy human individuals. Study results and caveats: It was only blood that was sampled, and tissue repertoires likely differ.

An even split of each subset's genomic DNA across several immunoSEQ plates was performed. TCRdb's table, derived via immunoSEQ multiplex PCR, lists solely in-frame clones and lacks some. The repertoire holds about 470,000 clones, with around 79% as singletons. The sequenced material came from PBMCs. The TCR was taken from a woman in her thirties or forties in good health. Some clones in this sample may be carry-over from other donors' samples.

CDR3 sequence: CASRTGGVTYEQYF. The CDR3 DNA reads TGTGCCAGCAGAACCGGAGGGGTGACCTACGAGCAGTACTTC. The rearrangement joins TRBV6-5 to TRBJ2-7, with D possibly TRBD2 on 6 matching bases. Germline V gene lookup returns CDR1 MNHEY and CDR2 SVGAGI. The CDR3 spans 14 residues. Deletions cut 6 bases from V and 2 bases from J, with 14 bases between.